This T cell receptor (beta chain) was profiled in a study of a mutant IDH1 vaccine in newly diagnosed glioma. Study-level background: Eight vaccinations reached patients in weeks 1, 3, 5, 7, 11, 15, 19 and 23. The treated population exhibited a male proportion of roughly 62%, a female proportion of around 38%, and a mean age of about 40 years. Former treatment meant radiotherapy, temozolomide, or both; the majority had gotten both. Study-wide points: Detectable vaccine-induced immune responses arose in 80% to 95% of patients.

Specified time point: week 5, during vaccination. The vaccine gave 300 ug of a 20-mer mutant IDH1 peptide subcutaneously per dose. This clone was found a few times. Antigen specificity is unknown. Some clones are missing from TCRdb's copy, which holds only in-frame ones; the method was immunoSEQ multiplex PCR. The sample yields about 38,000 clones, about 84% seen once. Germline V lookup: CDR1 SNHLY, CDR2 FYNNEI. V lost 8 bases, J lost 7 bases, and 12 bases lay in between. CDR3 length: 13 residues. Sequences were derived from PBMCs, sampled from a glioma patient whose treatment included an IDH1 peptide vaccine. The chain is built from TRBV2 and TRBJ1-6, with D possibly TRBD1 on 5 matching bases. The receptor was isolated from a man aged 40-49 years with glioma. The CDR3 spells CASQGVRNSPLHF. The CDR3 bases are TGTGCCAGCCAGGGAGTTAGGAATTCACCCCTCCACTTT.